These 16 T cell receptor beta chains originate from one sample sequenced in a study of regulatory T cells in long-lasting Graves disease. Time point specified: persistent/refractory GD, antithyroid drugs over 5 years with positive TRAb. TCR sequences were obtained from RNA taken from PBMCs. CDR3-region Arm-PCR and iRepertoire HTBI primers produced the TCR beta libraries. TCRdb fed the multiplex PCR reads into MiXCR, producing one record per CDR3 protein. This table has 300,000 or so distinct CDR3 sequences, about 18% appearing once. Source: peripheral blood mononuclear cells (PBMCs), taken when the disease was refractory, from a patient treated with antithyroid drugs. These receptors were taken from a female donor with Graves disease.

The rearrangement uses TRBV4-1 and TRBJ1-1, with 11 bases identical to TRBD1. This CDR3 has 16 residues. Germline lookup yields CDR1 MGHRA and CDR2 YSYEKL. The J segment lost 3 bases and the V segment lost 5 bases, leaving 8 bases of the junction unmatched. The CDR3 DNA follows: TGCGCCAGCAGCTTACCGGACAGGGGGCTGTACACTGAAGCTTTCTTT. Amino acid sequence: CASSLPDRGLYTEAFF.

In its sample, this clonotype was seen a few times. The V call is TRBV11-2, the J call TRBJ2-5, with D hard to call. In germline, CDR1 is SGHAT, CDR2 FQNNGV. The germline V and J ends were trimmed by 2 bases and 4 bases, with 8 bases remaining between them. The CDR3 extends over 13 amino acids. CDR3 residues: CASSLMVSETQYF. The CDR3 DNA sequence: TGTGCCAGCAGCTTAATGGTCTCAGAGACCCAGTACTTC.

CDR3 bases: TGTGCCAGCAGCCCCGGGACAGGGCCCGCAGATACGCAGTATTTT. Protein sequence: CASSPGTGPADTQYF. This chain uses TRBV11-2 with TRBJ2-3; TRBD1 agrees at 9 bases. This CDR3 region has 15 residues. Per germline, CDR1 SGHAT and CDR2 FQNNGV. The V and J ends lost 5 bases and 4 bases, in that order; junction bases with no gene match: 7.

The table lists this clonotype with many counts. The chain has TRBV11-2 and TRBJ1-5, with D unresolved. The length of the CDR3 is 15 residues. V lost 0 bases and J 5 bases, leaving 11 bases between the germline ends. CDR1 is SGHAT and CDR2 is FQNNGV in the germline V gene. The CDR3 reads CASSLEMDGYQPQHF. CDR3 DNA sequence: TGTGCCAGCAGCTTAGAAATGGACGGCTATCAGCCCCAGCATTTT.

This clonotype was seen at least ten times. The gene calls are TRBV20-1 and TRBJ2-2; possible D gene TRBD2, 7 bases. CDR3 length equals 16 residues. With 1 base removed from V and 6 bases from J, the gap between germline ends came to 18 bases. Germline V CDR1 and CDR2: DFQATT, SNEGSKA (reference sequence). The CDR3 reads CSARVPLGAGAGELFF. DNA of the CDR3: TGCAGTGCTAGAGTTCCTCTGGGGGCGGGAGCCGGGGAGCTGTTTTTT.

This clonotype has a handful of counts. The DNA of the CDR3 is TGCAGTGCTAGATGGACAGGGGGGAATTCACCCCTCCACTTT. Amino acid sequence: CSARWTGGNSPLHF. V and J are TRBV20-1 and TRBJ1-6; 10 bases map to TRBD1. There are 14 residues in the CDR3. Germline CDR1 and CDR2: DFQATT and SNEGSKA (reference sequence). V lost 2 bases and J lost 7; bases outside the gene matches: 2.

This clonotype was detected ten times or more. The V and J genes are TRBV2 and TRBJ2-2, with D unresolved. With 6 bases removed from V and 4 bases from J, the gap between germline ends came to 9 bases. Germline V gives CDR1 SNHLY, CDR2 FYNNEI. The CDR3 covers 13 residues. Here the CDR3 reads CASSSDTTGELFF. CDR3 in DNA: TGTGCCAGCAGCTCTGATACCACCGGGGAGCTGTTTTTT.

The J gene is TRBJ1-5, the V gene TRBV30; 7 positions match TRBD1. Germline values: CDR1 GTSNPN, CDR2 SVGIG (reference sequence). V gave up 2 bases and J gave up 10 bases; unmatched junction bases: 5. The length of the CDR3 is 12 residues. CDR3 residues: CAWSRGPGPQHF. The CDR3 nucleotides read TGTGCCTGGAGTAGGGGGCCAGGACCCCAGCATTTT.

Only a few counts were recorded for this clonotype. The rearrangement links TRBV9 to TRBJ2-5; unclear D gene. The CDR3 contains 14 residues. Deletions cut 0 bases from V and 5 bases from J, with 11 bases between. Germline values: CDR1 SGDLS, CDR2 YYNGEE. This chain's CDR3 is CASSVGSKGETQYF. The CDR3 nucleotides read TGTGCCAGCAGCGTAGGTAGTAAGGGTGAGACCCAGTACTTC.

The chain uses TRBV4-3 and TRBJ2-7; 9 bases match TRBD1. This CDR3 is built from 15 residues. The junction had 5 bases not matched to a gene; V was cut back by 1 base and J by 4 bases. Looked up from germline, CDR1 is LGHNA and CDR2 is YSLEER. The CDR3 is CASSQAPTGGYEQYF. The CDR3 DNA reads TGCGCCAGCAGCCAAGCCCCGACAGGGGGATACGAGCAGTACTTC.

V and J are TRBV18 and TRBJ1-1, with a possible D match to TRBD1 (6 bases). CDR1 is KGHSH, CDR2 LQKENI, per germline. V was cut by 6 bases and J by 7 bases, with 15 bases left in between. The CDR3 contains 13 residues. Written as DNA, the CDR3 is TGTGCCAGCTCCCGGACAGAGCGGTATGAAGCTTTCTTT. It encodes CASSRTERYEAFF. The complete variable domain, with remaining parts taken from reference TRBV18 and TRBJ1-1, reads NAGVMQNPRHLVRRRGQEARLRCSPMKGHSHVYWYRQLPEEGLKFMVYLQKENIIDESGMPKERFSAEFPKEGPSILRIQQVVRGDSAAYFCASSRTERYEAFFGQGTRLTVV.

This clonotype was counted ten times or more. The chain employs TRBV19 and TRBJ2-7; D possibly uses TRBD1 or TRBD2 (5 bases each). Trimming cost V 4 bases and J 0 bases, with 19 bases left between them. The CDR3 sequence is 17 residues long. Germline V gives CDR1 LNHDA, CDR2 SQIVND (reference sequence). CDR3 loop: CASSTPGTGKSSYEQYF. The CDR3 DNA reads TGTGCCAGTAGTACCCCGGGGACGGGAAAAAGCTCCTACGAGCAGTACTTC.

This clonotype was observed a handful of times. CDR3 loop: CASSYWGAASNTGELFF. CDR3 nucleotides: TGTGCCAGCAGTTATTGGGGGGCTGCTTCGAACACCGGGGAGCTGTTTTTT. This chain links TRBV6-5 with TRBJ2-2; D may correspond to TRBD1 or TRBD2 (6 bases each). V was pared by 3 bases and J by 0 bases, with 14 bases between. The CDR3 runs 17 residues. Germline CDR1 MNHEY, CDR2 SVGAGI.

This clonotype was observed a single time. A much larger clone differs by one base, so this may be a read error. CDR3 nucleotides: TGTGCCAGCGGCCAAGGTGTCGTCTATGGCTACACCTTC. Its translation is CASGQGVVYGYTF. The genes are TRBV3-1 and TRBJ1-2; D is unresolved. The CDR3 runs to 13 residues. Germline CDR1 is LGHDT and CDR2 is YNNKEL (reference sequence). Full variable domain (remainder filled in from reference TRBV3-1 and TRBJ1-2): DTAVSQTPKYLVTQMGNDKSIKCEQNLGHDTMYWYKQDSKKFLKIMFSYNNKELIINETVPNRFSPKSPDKAHLNLHINSLELGDSAVYFCASGQGVVYGYTFGSGTRLTVV.

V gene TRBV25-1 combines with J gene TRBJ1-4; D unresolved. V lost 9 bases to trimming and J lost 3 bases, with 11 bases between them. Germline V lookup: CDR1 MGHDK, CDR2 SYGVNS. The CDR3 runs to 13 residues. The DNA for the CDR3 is TGTGCCAGTAAGCCAGCAGCTAATGAAAAACTGTTTTTT. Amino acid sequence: CASKPAANEKLFF.

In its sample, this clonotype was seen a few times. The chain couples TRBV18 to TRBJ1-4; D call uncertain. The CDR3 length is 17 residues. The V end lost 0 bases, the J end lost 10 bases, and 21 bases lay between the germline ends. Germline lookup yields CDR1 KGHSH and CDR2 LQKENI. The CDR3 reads CASSPPVDGDLFGKLFF. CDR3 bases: TGTGCCAGCTCACCACCCGTCGACGGCGACCTTTTTGGAAAACTGTTTTTT.